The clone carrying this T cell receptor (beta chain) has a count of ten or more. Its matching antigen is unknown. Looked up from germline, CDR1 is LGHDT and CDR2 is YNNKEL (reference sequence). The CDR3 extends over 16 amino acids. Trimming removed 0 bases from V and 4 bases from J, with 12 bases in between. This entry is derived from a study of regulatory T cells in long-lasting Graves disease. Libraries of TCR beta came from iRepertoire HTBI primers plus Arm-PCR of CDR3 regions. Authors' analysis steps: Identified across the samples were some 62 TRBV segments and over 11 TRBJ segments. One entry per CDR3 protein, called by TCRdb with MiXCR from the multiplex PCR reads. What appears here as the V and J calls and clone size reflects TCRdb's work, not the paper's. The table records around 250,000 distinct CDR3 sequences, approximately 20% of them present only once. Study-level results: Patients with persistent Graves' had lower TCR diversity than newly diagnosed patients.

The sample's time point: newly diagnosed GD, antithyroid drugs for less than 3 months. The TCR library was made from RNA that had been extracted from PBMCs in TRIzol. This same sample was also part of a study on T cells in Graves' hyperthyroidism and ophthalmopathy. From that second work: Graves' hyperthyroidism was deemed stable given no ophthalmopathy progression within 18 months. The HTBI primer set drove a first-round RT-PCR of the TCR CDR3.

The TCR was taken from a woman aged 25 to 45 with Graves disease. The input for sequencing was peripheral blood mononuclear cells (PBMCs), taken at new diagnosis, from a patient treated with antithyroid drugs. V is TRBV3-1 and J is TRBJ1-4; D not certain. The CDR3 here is CASSQDGSALNEKLFF. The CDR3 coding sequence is TGTGCCAGCAGCCAAGATGGGTCCGCCCTTAATGAAAAACTGTTTTTT.